These T cell receptor beta chains were read from a single sample in a study of CD8 T cells in ankylosing spondylitis. TCRdb called the 5' RACE reads again in MiXCR, with one record for every CDR3 protein. This sample yields about 220,000 distinct CDR3 sequences, of which 6% to 8% are seen a single time; around 14% belongs to the top ten. The source material was blood, either unsorted or a sorted T cell fraction (not recorded which). The receptors come from a male donor with ankylosing spondylitis. Both conserved end residues are part of each CDR3.

j_call | v_call | cdr3_aa
TRBJ1-5 | TRBV11-2 | CASSLEGTGYNQPQHF
TRBJ2-2 | TRBV24-1 | CATRTTRTGELFF
TRBJ1-6 | TRBV16 | CASAPTGGRLNSPLHF
TRBJ2-3 | TRBV7-2 | CASSLLAGGLDTQYF
TRBJ1-2 | TRBV7-9 | CASSLVQGAAYGYTF
TRBJ2-7 | TRBV5-1 | CASSLEQGVSYEQYF
TRBJ1-2 | TRBV4-3 | CASSDTYYGYTF
TRBJ2-7 | TRBV19 | CASSIDRGTNYEQYF
TRBJ2-7 | TRBV6-2/TRBV6-3 | CASSHPGLPPEQYF
TRBJ2-2 | TRBV7-3 | CASSLFTGELFF
TRBJ1-1 | TRBV4-3 | CASSQDHHLNTEAFF
TRBJ2-7 | TRBV4-1 | CASSLVDSGYEQYF
TRBJ2-7 | TRBV7-2 | CASSLGEAISYEQYF
TRBJ2-7 | TRBV6-2/TRBV6-3 | CASNSIGGRAFVGYEQYF
TRBJ1-1 | TRBV5-1 | CASSLGRIQGALGEAFF
TRBJ2-7 | TRBV2 | CASLRVGADYEQYF
TRBJ2-1 | TRBV29-1 | CSVPLGLAGRHSYNEQFF
TRBJ1-1 | TRBV28 | CASSIIGGTEAFF
TRBJ2-1 | TRBV6-1 | CASSALADYNEQFF
TRBJ2-1 | TRBV19 | CASSRIQGGNEQFF
TRBJ2-1 | TRBV15 | CATSPGRIYNEQFF
TRBJ1-5 | TRBV20-1 | CSARRAARQPQHF
TRBJ2-7 | TRBV7-6 | CASSLLAGGPGSEQYF
TRBJ1-2 | TRBV10-3 | CAISESVRGVDYGYTF
TRBJ1-1 | TRBV7-9 | CASSFLANTEAFF
TRBJ1-5 | TRBV6-1 | CASSELAGYSNQPQHF
TRBJ1-2 | TRBV12-3/TRBV12-4 | CASSFGRVTYGYTF
TRBJ2-7 | TRBV7-9 | CASSLFETSYEQYF
TRBJ2-1 | TRBV28 | CASSFWGESDNEQFF
TRBJ2-1 | TRBV3-1 | CASSQGPGLAGIKYNEQFF
TRBJ2-1 | TRBV29-1 | CSVEEDTEDNEQFF
TRBJ2-7 | TRBV12-3/TRBV12-4 | CASSTGGQGYEQYF
TRBJ2-7 | TRBV6-5 | CASSYNSRLGEQYF
TRBJ2-2 | TRBV2 | CASSEVQLSTGELFF
TRBJ1-2 | TRBV29-1 | CSVEEMIGDDHYGYTF
TRBJ1-4 | TRBV30 | CAWGWGTEKLFF
TRBJ2-7 | TRBV24-1 | CATSDRDRTYEQYF
TRBJ1-2 | TRBV2 | CASSVSLYGYTF
TRBJ2-1 | TRBV12-3/TRBV12-4 | CASSLLVRNEQFF
TRBJ2-7 | TRBV5-6 | CASSYSGSGEQYF
TRBJ2-1 | TRBV5-1 | CASALLGRGLSSYNEQFF
TRBJ2-1 | TRBV4-2 | CASSPRGAGVFSYNEQFF
TRBJ2-7 | TRBV7-9 | CASSARQGYWEYEQYF
TRBJ2-5 | TRBV10-3 | CAISVAGNQETQYF
TRBJ1-5 | TRBV7-8 | CASSLTGTDQPQHF
TRBJ1-2 | TRBV6-5 | CASSYSKSTGGPANYGYTF
TRBJ2-1 | TRBV18 | CASSPDYYNEQFF
TRBJ1-1 | TRBV4-3 | CASSQVPRGVGTEAFF
TRBJ1-2 | TRBV5-1 | CASSSGQAMPGYTF
TRBJ2-6 | TRBV11-1 | CASSLGPGTGFGANVLTF
TRBJ2-7 | TRBV6-5 | CASSYGRAYEQYF
TRBJ2-7 | TRBV9 | CASSGPGTYEQYF
TRBJ2-7 | TRBV9 | CASSVGQAPSYEQYF
TRBJ2-1 | TRBV18 | CASSPGASGRSYNEQFF
TRBJ2-7 | TRBV7-9 | CASSSTDRTYEQYF
TRBJ2-7 | TRBV20-1 | CSARVWPLDYEQYF
TRBJ1-1 | TRBV6-2/TRBV6-3 | CASSLGASTEAFF
TRBJ2-2 | TRBV24-1 | CATSGRNTGELFF
TRBJ2-7 | TRBV27 | CASSFGPFSREQYF
TRBJ2-2 | TRBV4-3 | CASSAVAGGTGELFF